This paragraph reports one T cell receptor beta chain. Its specificity is unknown. The read ends 3 residues shy of where the CDR3 ends; the end is completed using the germline J gene. TCR beta CDR3 amplified by multiplex PCR from roughly 1,100 ng genomic DNA. The method was immunoSEQ multiplex PCR; TCRdb's version includes in-frame clones alone and lacks a portion of them. This sample's clone table lists fewer than 35,000 clones. The CDR3 totals 13 residues. Trimming left V 9 bases short and J 1 base short, with 12 bases between. CDR1 is MGHRA, CDR2 YSYEKL, per germline. These data originate in a study of T cells in women clearing cervical HPV infection. Whole-study context: With HLA typing for only a few women, HLA confounding remains possible. Study results and caveats: TRBV6-7 abundance was lower in cases than controls (approximately 0.11% versus 0.16%). Associations may precede or follow infection; HPV-specific or memory T cells were not isolated.

The material sequenced was blood buffy coat. The V and J genes are TRBV4-1 and TRBJ1-1; D uncertain. The sequence was collected from a woman aged 18 to 75 with a cervical HPV16 infection that either progressed to CIN3+ or cleared (not recorded which). The DNA read from the CDR3 is TGCGCCAGTGGGAAGCGGGGGAACACTGAA. This gives the protein CASGKRGNTE. The whole CDR3 region reads CASGKRGNTEAFF.